Below are 20 T cell receptor beta chains sequenced from a single sample in a study of shared clonotypes between healthy human individuals (dated by TCRdb to the early 2020s). The method was the immunoSEQ multiplex PCR assay. TCRdb stores this immuneACCESS table with in-frame sequences only. Part of the clones is absent; in the studies checked, under half of the shortfall reflects unresolved V genes, and no reason is known for the rest. The sample has some 1,900,000 clones on record, 85% to 95% of them singletons. The ten largest account for 1.2% of the sample. CD8 naive samples were obtained by positive selection for CCR7 among CD45RO-negative cells, yielding a CD45RA+CCR7+ population from which TemRA cells were excluded. Specimen: naive CD8+ T cells sorted from blood. In the paper's terms, the cell subset or site label means: CD45RA+CCR7+. The origin of the receptors is a man younger than 30 in good health.

The chain couples TRBV29-1 to TRBJ2-7, with 7 bases that match TRBD2. Germline CDR1 reads SQVTM; CDR2 reads ANQGSEA. The V segment lost 7 bases and the J segment 4 bases; nucleotides outside the gene matches: 13. The CDR3 is 14 amino acids. The CDR3 is CSAQLKKRGYEQYF. The CDR3 nucleotides are TGCAGCGCTCAGTTAAAAAAGCGGGGTTACGAGCAGTACTTC.

The rearrangement uses TRBV2 and TRBJ2-2; possible D gene TRBD1, 5 bases. The germline gives CDR1 SNHLY, CDR2 FYNNEI. V was trimmed by 7 bases and J by 7 bases, leaving 16 bases between them. There are 14 residues in the CDR3. DNA for the CDR3: TGTGCCAGCAATAAAGGGGCCACTTACGGGGAGCTGTTTTTT. It specifies CASNKGATYGELFF.

The rearrangement uses TRBV5-6 and TRBJ1-1; D remains unclear. Per germline, CDR1 SGHDT and CDR2 YYEEEE. The V gene lost 4 bases and the J gene lost 0 bases, with 7 bases spanning the gap. The CDR3 has 13 amino acids. The CDR3 is CASSPGVNTEAFF. CDR3 coding DNA: TGTGCCAGCAGCCCGGGCGTGAACACTGAAGCTTTCTTT.

This chain joins TRBV7-9 and TRBJ2-3, with TRBD2 as a possible D gene (6 bases). Deletions cut 3 bases from V and 4 bases from J, with 14 bases between. The CDR3 is made up of 15 amino acids. Germline CDR1 reads SEHNR; CDR2 reads FQNEAQ (reference sequence). This chain's CDR3 is CASSFYAGGADTQYF. In nucleotides, the CDR3 is TGTGCCAGCAGCTTTTACGCCGGGGGTGCAGATACGCAGTATTTT.

This clone was observed a few times. The V call is TRBV9, the J call TRBJ1-6, with TRBD1 matching 11 bases. This CDR3 is 14 amino acids long. From germline, CDR1 is SGDLS and CDR2 YYNGEE. V dropped 7 bases and J dropped 9; count of bases not matched to a gene: 6. The CDR3 nucleotides are TGTGCCAGCGGTACCGGGACAGGGGGTTCACCCCTCCACTTT. It translates to CASGTGTGGSPLHF.

The genes are TRBV7-6 and TRBJ2-5; TRBD2 matches 9 bases. Germline CDR1 is SGHVS and CDR2 is FNYEAQ. CDR3 length: 18 amino acids. V trimming: 5 bases; J trimming: 0 bases; junction bases outside the gene matches: 13. DNA for the CDR3: TGTGCCAGCAGCCCCTACCTGGCGGGAGGGGAGTACCAAGAGACCCAGTACTTC. It yields the protein CASSPYLAGGEYQETQYF.

A remark on this clone: This is likely a read error, given that the CDR3 carries no conserved phenylalanine or tryptophan at its end. The DNA is left out, because the CDR3 cannot be placed on it with certainty; the CDR3 is given as TCRdb lists it. CDR3 residues: CASSLAGRTGGGLL. The rearrangement joins TRBV5-1 to TRBJ1-5; TRBD1 was called by the table and not checked on the DNA. Germline V CDR1 and CDR2: SGHRS, YFSETQ. The CDR3 extends over 14 residues, inclusive of both ends.

CDR3 sequence: CASSFRDGGGTDTQYF. The CDR3 nucleotides read TGCGCCAGCAGCTTCCGGGACGGTGGTGGCACAGATACGCAGTATTTT. The V and J genes are TRBV5-1 and TRBJ2-3; D is perhaps TRBD1 or TRBD2 (5 bases each). The CDR3 has 16 residues. V lost 2 bases and J 1 base, leaving 14 bases between the germline ends. CDR1 is SGHRS and CDR2 is YFSETQ in the germline V gene.

The chain links TRBV7-9 to TRBJ2-7, with 11 bases matching TRBD2. V lost 5 bases, J lost 2 bases, and 2 bases stayed unmatched. CDR1 SEHNR and CDR2 FQNEAQ come from the germline V gene (reference sequence). This CDR3 region has 14 residues. CDR3 protein: CASSASGRTYEQYF. The CDR3 DNA reads TGTGCCAGCAGCGCTAGCGGGAGGACCTACGAGCAGTACTTC.

The chain carries TRBV7-8 and TRBJ2-7; 9 nucleotides line up with TRBD2. Germline CDR1 and CDR2: SGHVS and FQNEAQ. The V and J ends lost 4 bases and 1 base, in that order; junction bases with no gene match: 8. This CDR3 region has 16 residues. CDR3 in DNA: TGTGCCAGCAGCTCCATAGCGGGAGTCGGGTCCTACGAGCAGTACTTC. Translation gives CASSSIAGVGSYEQYF.

This chain uses TRBV4-3 with TRBJ2-3, with 9 nucleotides matching TRBD2. This CDR3 is 18 amino acids long. Trimming at V came to 0 bases and at J to 4 bases, leaving 11 bases not matched to a gene. The germline V gene has CDR1 LGHNA and CDR2 YSLEER. CDR3 coding DNA: TGCGCCAGCAGCCAAGATGTTTATTTGGGCGGGAGGGCAGATACGCAGTATTTT. Amino acids: CASSQDVYLGGRADTQYF.

V usage is TRBV5-1 and J usage is TRBJ2-7, with D unclear. Germline lookup yields CDR1 SGHRS and CDR2 YFSETQ. This CDR3 region has 12 residues. V shed 3 bases and J shed 3 bases, with 7 bases lying between them. CDR3 nucleotide sequence: TGCGCCAGCAGCTATGGGAACTACGAGCAGTACTTC. Protein sequence: CASSYGNYEQYF.

V and J are TRBV4-3 and TRBJ2-3; tentatively, D is TRBD1 (5 bases). CDR1 LGHNA and CDR2 YSLEER come from the germline V gene. The CDR3 runs 17 residues. Trimming left V 0 bases short and J 7 bases short, with 20 bases between. The chain's CDR3 is CASSQDVTQGESHTQYF. The CDR3 coding sequence is TGCGCCAGCAGCCAAGATGTTACCCAGGGTGAGAGTCATACGCAGTATTTT.

The chain joins TRBV18 to TRBJ1-1, with no clear D. Trimming removed 6 bases from V and 4 bases from J, with 15 bases in between. CDR3 length: 14 amino acids. In germline, CDR1 is KGHSH, CDR2 LQKENI. The CDR3 spells CASSLDGPATEAFF. CDR3 bases: TGTGCCAGCTCGTTGGACGGTCCAGCCACTGAAGCTTTCTTT.

V gene TRBV25-1 combines with J gene TRBJ2-5; possibly TRBD2 for D (7 bases). Germline values: CDR1 MGHDK, CDR2 SYGVNS. V lost 2 bases and J lost 5, with 18 bases in between. The CDR3 length is 16 residues. The CDR3 region is CASSEREGGVWETQYF. The CDR3 coding sequence is TGTGCCAGCAGTGAACGGGAAGGGGGGGTCTGGGAGACCCAGTACTTC.

Concerning this clone: This same CDR3 is encoded by further DNA sequences in the sample. This sequence joins TRBV6-1 and TRBJ2-7; D may be TRBD1 (6 bases). The germline CDR1 and CDR2 sequences are MNHNS and SASEGT. V was clipped by 3 bases and J by 2 bases, with 8 bases between them. This CDR3 comprises 13 residues. CDR3 coding DNA: TGTGCCAGCAGTGACAGGGGAGCCTACGAGCAGTACTTC. Amino acid sequence: CASSDRGAYEQYF.

The chain employs TRBV5-1 and TRBJ2-7; TRBD1 is a possible D gene (6 bases). Germline CDR1 is SGHRS and CDR2 is YFSETQ. The CDR3 runs to 15 residues. The ends were cut back, 1 base at V and 5 bases at J, with 16 bases in the middle. The CDR3 spells CASSLTGQPLDEQYF. The CDR3 DNA reads TGCGCCAGCAGCTTGACAGGGCAACCCCTCGACGAGCAGTACTTC.

About this clone itself: A much larger clone differs from this one at a single base, so this may be a read error. Other nucleotide sequences from this sample produce the same CDR3. CDR3 in DNA: TGTGCCAGCAGTTTATCCGGGGCCAACGTCCTGACTTTC. It encodes CASSLSGANVLTF. The chain couples TRBV6-5 to TRBJ2-6; D call uncertain. This CDR3 is built from 13 residues. Germline V gene sequence: CDR1 MNHEY, CDR2 SVGAGI. Trimming pared 4 bases from V and 4 bases from J, leaving 5 bases between.

This CDR3 is CASSLAGTSGRWDNEQFF. Here the CDR3 DNA reads TGTGCCAGCAGCTTAGCGGGGACTAGCGGGAGGTGGGACAATGAGCAGTTCTTC. The rearrangement links TRBV7-8 to TRBJ2-1, with 15 bases fitting TRBD2. The CDR3 runs to 18 residues. Germline lookup yields CDR1 SGHVS and CDR2 FQNEAQ. V shed 0 bases, J shed 5 bases, and the junction held 5 bases outside the gene matches.

The chain is built from TRBV19 and TRBJ2-7, with 10 bases aligning to TRBD1. Germline CDR1 reads LNHDA; CDR2 reads SQIVND (reference sequence). Trimming cost V 1 base and J 3 bases; bases outside gene matches: 6. This CDR3 comprises 16 residues. CDR3 coding DNA: TGTGCCAGTAGTATAGTCCGGGACAGGGGACACTACGAGCAGTACTTC. This gives the protein CASSIVRDRGHYEQYF.